The sequence of this TCR beta chain was determined in a study of T cell responses to AZD1222 COVID-19 vaccine. Study-wide context: Analyses pooled second doses at about 4 or about 12 weeks.

With regard to this clone: Antigen unknown.

Study results and caveats: Nearly half of spike-specific TCRs reportedly target unmutated variant regions. Breadth and depth of Spike-specific TCRs rose after two AZD1222 doses.

The CDR3 sequence is 13 residues long. CDR1 is SGHVS, CDR2 FNYEAQ, per germline. V was clipped by 2 bases and J by 15 bases, with 17 bases between them. Generated by immunoSEQ multiplex PCR, the TCRdb table keeps only in-frame clones and is missing some. The table shows about 86,000 clones, with roughly 90% occurring only once. Source: peripheral blood, taken on day 0 of AZD1222 vaccination. The chain joins TRBV7-6 to TRBJ2-1; D uncertain. This TCR derives from an adult in good health. The CDR3 protein is CASSLSGMPARFF. DNA for the CDR3: TGTGCCAGCAGCTTAAGTGGGATGCCAGCCCGGTTCTTC.